Presented here are 10 T cell receptor beta chains from one specimen sequenced in a study of regulatory T cells in long-lasting Graves disease. The time point was: newly diagnosed GD, antithyroid drugs for less than 3 months. Making the TCR library involved RNA that had been extracted from PBMCs. Arm-PCR of CDR3 regions with iRepertoire HTBI primers generated TCR beta libraries. TCRdb reprocessed the multiplex PCR reads with MiXCR, giving one entry per CDR3 protein. Of roughly 380,000 distinct CDR3 sequences listed, over 15% were seen once; the top ten hold about 32%. These data were likewise used in another study, on T cells in Graves' hyperthyroidism and ophthalmopathy.

Sample: peripheral blood mononuclear cells (PBMCs), taken at new diagnosis, from a patient treated with antithyroid drugs. Receptors were obtained from a middle-aged man with Graves disease.

The V gene is TRBV11-2, the J gene TRBJ1-1; TRBD1 might be the D (5 bases). CDR1 and CDR2 from the germline V gene are SGHAT and FQNNGV. CDR3 length: 11 amino acids. V gave up 7 bases and J gave up 7 bases, with 10 bases separating them. The CDR3 DNA sequence: TGTGCCAGCATGCAGGGAAATGAAGCTTTCTTT. Encoded protein: CASMQGNEAFF. Supplemented by reference TRBV11-2 and TRBJ1-1, the full variable domain reads EAGVAQSPRYKIIEKRQSVAFWCNPISGHATLYWYQQILGQGPKLLIQFQNNGVVDDSQLPKDRFSAERLKGVDSTLKIQPAKLEDSAVYLCASMQGNEAFFGQGTRLTVV.

This clonotype occurred a few times. A much larger clone is a single base away; this may be a read error. This chain links TRBV7-9 with TRBJ1-4; TRBD1 aligns across 10 bases. Germline values: CDR1 SEHNR, CDR2 FQNEAQ (reference sequence). This CDR3 spans 15 amino acids. In DNA, the CDR3 is TGTGCCAGCAGCACACGACAGGGGGCGGTTGAAAAACTGCTTTTT. Its translation is CASSTRQGAVEKLLF.

This clonotype was recorded at least ten times. This rearrangement joins TRBV2 to TRBJ2-3; D is uncertain. The CDR3 has 16 residues. V lost 7 bases and J 2 bases, leaving 19 bases between the germline ends. From germline, CDR1 is SNHLY and CDR2 FYNNEI. CDR3 amino acids: CASKFEASDLTDTQYF. The DNA of the CDR3 is TGTGCCAGCAAATTTGAAGCGTCAGACCTCACAGATACGCAGTATTTT.

A few counts support this clonotype. The chain joins TRBV7-3 to TRBJ2-2; TRBD1 matches at 9 bases. This CDR3 has 16 amino acids. The germline gives CDR1 SGHTA, CDR2 FQGTGA. The V segment lost 2 bases and the J segment 6 bases; nucleotides outside the gene matches: 7. CDR3 residues: CASSLLGTGLPGELFF. The CDR3 region has the DNA TGTGCCAGCAGCTTACTCGGGACAGGGCTCCCCGGGGAGCTGTTTTTT.

The gene calls are TRBV9 and TRBJ2-6; D may be TRBD1 (6 bases). The CDR3 is 18 residues long. V dropped 4 bases and J dropped 0 bases, with 17 bases sitting between them. Germline lookup yields CDR1 SGDLS and CDR2 YYNGEE. CDR3 region: CASSFRQASLSGANVLTF. The CDR3 DNA reads TGTGCCAGCAGCTTTCGACAGGCCTCCCTCTCTGGGGCCAACGTCCTGACTTTC.

This clonotype was picked up one time. This likely came from a read error, as a far larger clone is one base away. V gene TRBV11-3 combines with J gene TRBJ2-7, with 7 bases identical to TRBD1. With 5 bases clipped from V and 2 bases from J, the junction kept 15 bases outside the gene matches. This CDR3 comprises 17 residues. Germline CDR1 and CDR2: SGHNT and YENEEA. CDR3 sequence: CASSRYHQGEPAYEQYF. CDR3 DNA: TGTGCCAGCAGCCGTTATCACCAGGGGGAACCTGCCTACGAGCAGTACTTC.

The chain employs TRBV9 and TRBJ2-1; no reliable D call. Germline V gives CDR1 SGDLS, CDR2 YYNGEE. V gave up 0 bases and J gave up 4 bases, with 5 bases separating them. CDR3 size: 13 residues. The DNA of the CDR3 is TGTGCCAGCAGCGTAGGCCAATACAATGAGCAGTTCTTC. Translated, it gives CASSVGQYNEQFF. Variable domain in full (rest from reference TRBV9 and TRBJ2-1): DSGVTQTPKHLITATGQRVTLRCSPRSGDLSVYWYQQSLDQGLQFLIQYYNGEERAKGNILERFSAQQFPDLHSELNLSSLELGDSALYFCASSVGQYNEQFFGPGTRLTVL.

Many counts were recorded for this clonotype. With a much larger clone just one base away, this may be a read error. The V call is TRBV7-9, the J call TRBJ2-5; no clear D gene. V was shortened by 2 bases and J by 3 bases, with 7 bases between the two germline ends. The CDR3 loop spans 13 amino acids. The germline V gene encodes CDR1 SEHNR and CDR2 FQNEAQ (reference sequence). CDR3 sequence: CASSLTAEETQYF. The DNA for the CDR3 is TGTGCCAGCAGCTTAACAGCCGAAGAGACCCAGTACTTC.

The rearrangement uses TRBV28 and TRBJ1-4; 7 bases line up with TRBD1. V lost 1 base to trimming and J lost 4 bases; unmatched junction nucleotides: 3. Germline CDR1 is MDHEN and CDR2 is SYDVKM. The CDR3 loop spans 15 amino acids. The CDR3 spells CASSLSGGGNEKLFF. DNA for the CDR3: TGTGCCAGCAGTTTATCAGGGGGGGGTAATGAAAAACTGTTTTTT.

This clonotype was observed a few times. The chain employs TRBV13 and TRBJ2-7; no definite D call. The CDR3 is 15 residues long. Trimming took off 2 bases at V and 0 bases at J, with 11 bases between the two ends. The V gene's germline CDR1 is PRHDT and CDR2 FYEKMQ (reference sequence). CDR3 in DNA: TGTGCCAGCAGCTTATGGCCAGCTCCCTCCTACGAGCAGTACTTC. Encoded protein: CASSLWPAPSYEQYF.